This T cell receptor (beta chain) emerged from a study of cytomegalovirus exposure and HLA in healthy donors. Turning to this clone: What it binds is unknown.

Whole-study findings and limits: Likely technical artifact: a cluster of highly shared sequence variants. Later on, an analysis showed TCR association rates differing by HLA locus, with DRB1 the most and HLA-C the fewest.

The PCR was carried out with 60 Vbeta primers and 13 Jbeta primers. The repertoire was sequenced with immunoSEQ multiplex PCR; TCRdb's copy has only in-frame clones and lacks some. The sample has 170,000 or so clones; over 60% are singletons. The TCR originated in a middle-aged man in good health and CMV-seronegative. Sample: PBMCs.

The CDR3 DNA reads as TGCGCCAGCAGCCACCGGACAGGAGAAAACTATGGCTACACCTTC. This sequence encodes CASSHRTGENYGYTF. This sequence joins TRBV4-1 and TRBJ1-2, with 7 bases that match TRBD1. The germline gives CDR1 MGHRA, CDR2 YSYEKL. The CDR3 has 15 amino acids. V dropped 3 bases and J dropped 2; count of bases not matched to a gene: 6.